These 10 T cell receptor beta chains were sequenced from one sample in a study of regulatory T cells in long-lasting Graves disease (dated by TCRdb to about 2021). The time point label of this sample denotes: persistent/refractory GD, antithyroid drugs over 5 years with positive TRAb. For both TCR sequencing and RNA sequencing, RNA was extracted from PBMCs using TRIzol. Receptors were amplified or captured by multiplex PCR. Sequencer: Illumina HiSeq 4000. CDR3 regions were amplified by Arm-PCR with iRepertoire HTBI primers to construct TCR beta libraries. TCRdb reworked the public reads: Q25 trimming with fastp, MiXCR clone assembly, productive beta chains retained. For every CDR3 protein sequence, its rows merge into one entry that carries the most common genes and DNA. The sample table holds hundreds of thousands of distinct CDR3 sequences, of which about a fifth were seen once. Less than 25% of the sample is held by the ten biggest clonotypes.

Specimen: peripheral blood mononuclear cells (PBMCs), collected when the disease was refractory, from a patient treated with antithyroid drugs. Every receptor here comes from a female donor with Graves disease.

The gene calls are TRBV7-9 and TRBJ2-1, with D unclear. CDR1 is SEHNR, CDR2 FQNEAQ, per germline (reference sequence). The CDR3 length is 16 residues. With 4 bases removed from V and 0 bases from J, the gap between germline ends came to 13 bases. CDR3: CASSSLTADSYNEQFF. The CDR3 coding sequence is TGTGCCAGCAGCTCCCTTACGGCGGACTCCTACAATGAGCAGTTCTTC.

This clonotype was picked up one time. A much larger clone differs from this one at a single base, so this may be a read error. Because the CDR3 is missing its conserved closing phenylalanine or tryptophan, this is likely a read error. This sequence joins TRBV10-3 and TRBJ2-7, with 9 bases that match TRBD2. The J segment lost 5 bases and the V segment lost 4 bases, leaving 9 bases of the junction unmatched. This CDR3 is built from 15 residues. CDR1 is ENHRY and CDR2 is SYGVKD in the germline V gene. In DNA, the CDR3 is TGTGCCATCAGTGTTCGTAGCGGGAGTACCAACGAGCAGTACCTC. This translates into CAISVRSGSTNEQYL.

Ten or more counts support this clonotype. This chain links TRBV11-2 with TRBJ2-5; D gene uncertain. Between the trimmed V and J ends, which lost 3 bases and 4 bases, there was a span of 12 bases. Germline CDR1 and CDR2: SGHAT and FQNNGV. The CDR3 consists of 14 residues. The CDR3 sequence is CASSFPGLPETQYF. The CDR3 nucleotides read TGTGCCAGCAGCTTCCCTGGGTTACCAGAGACCCAGTACTTC.

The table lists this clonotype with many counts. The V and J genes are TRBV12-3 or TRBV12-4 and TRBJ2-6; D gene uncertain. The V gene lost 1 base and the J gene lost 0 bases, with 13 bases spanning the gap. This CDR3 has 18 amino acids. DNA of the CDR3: TGTGCCAGCAGTTTAGAGGTTGCCCTGACCTCTGGGGCCAACGTCCTGACTTTC. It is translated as CASSLEVALTSGANVLTF.

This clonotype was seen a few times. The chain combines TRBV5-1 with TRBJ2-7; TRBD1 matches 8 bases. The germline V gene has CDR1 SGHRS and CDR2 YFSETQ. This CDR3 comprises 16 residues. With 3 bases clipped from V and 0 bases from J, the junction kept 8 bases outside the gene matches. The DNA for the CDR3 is TGCGCCAGCAGCTCAGGACAGGGACAACCCTCCTACGAGCAGTACTTC. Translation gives CASSSGQGQPSYEQYF.

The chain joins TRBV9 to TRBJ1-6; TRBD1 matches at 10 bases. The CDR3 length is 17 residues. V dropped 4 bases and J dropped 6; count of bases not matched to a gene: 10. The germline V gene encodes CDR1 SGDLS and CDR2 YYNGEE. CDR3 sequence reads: CASSQSVGTGVNSPLHF. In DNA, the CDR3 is TGTGCCAGCAGCCAAAGCGTGGGGACAGGGGTTAATTCACCCCTCCACTTT.

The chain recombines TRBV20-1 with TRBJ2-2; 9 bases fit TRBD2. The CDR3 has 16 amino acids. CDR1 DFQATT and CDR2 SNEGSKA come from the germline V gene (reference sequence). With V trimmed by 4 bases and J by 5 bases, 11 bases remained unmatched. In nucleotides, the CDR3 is TGCAGTGCTATTTCAGGGGGACTAGCAAAAACCGGGGAGCTGTTTTTT. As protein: CSAISGGLAKTGELFF.

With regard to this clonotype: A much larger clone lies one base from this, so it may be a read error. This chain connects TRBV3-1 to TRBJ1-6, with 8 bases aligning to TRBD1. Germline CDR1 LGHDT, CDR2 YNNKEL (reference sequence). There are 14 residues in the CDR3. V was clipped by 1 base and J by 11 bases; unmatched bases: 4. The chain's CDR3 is CASSQGTGLTPLHF. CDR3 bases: TGTGCCAGCAGCCAAGGGACAGGGCTTACACCCCTCCACTTT.

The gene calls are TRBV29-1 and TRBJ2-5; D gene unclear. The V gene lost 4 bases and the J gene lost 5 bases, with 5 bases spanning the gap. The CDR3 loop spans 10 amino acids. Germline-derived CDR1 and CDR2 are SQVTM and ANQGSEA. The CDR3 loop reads CSVVGETQYF. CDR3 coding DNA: TGCAGCGTTGTCGGGGAGACCCAGTACTTC.

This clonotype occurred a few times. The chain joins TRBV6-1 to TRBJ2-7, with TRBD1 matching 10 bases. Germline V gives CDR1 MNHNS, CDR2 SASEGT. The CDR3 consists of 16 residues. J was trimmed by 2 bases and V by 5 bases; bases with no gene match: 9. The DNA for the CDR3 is TGTGCCAGCAGTAACCAGGGGACAGGGGACCCCTACGAGCAGTACTTC. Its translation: CASSNQGTGDPYEQYF.